Following are 3 T cell receptor beta chains from one sample sequenced in a study of T cell changes during pregnancy in multiple sclerosis. The assay was immunoSEQ multiplex PCR, and TCRdb's table has in-frame clones only and misses some. The sample comprises around 86,000 clones, about 93% of which are singletons, and roughly 1% rests with the top ten. Source: peripheral blood, taken in the first trimester of pregnancy. The receptors shown here come from a female donor with multiple sclerosis, enrolled in a pregnancy study.

This chain links TRBV5-4 with TRBJ1-1; 9 nucleotides align to TRBD1. The CDR3 is 14 residues long. The V gene end was trimmed by 9 bases and the J gene end by 6 bases; junction bases not matched to a gene: 12. Germline CDR1 is SGHNT and CDR2 is YYREEE (reference sequence). The CDR3 loop is CATYPGQGRPEAFF. Written as DNA, the CDR3 is TGTGCCACCTATCCGGGACAGGGAAGGCCTGAAGCTTTCTTT.

The chain carries TRBV6-1 and TRBJ2-1; 10 bases line up with TRBD1. Losses at the gene ends were 6 bases for V and 6 bases for J; bases not matched to a gene: 5. Germline loops: CDR1 MNHNS, CDR2 SASEGT. The CDR3 extends over 14 amino acids. This CDR3 reads CASRTGGDSNEQFF. The CDR3 region has the DNA TGTGCCAGCAGGACAGGGGGCGATTCCAATGAGCAGTTCTTC.

V usage is TRBV5-4 and J usage is TRBJ1-1; TRBD1 matches 8 bases. The CDR3 has 14 amino acids. V lost 5 bases and J lost 11; bases outside the gene matches: 14. Germline V CDR1 and CDR2: SGHNT, YYREEE (reference sequence). The CDR3 sequence is CASSSGQVFGRAFF. As DNA, the CDR3 is TGTGCCAGCAGTTCGGGACAGGTCTTCGGCCGGGCTTTCTTT.